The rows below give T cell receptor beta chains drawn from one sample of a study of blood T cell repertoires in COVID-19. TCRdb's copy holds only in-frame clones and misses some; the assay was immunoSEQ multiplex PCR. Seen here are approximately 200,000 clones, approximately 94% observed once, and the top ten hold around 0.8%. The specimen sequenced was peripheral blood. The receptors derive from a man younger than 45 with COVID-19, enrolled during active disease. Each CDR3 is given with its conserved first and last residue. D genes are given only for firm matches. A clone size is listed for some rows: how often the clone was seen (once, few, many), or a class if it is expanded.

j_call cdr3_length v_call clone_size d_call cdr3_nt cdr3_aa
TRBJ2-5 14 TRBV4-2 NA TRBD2 TGTGCCAGCAGCCGAGCAGCGGGGGAAGAGACCCAGTACTTC CASSRAAGEETQYF
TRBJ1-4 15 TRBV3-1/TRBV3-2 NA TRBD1 TGTGCCAGCAGCCAGCGGACAGGGGAGAATGAAAAACTGTTTTTT CASSQRTGENEKLFF
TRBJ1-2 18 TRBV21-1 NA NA TGTGCCAGCACTTTAAGTGGGACAGGGGCAAGCGGGAGGGATGGCTACACCTTC CASTLSGTGASGRDGYTF
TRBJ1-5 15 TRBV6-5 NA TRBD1 TGTGCCAGCAGTTACTCGACAGGGTTCAATCAGCCCCAGCATTTT CASSYSTGFNQPQHF
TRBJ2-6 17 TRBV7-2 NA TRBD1 TGTGCCAGCATCCCGGGACAGGGGGCAACTGGGGCCAACGTCCTGACTTTC CASIPGQGATGANVLTF
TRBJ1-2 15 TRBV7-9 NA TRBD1 TGTGCCAGCAGGCACGCAACAGGGGGCGTTGATGGCTACACCTTC CASRHATGGVDGYTF
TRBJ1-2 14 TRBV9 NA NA TGTGCCAGCAGCATGCTCACGCCCGGCTATGGCTACACCTTC CASSMLTPGYGYTF
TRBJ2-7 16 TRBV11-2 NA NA TGTGCCAGCAGTTATACTCTTCAGGGAACCTCCTACGAGCAGTACTTC CASSYTLQGTSYEQYF
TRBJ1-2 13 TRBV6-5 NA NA TGTGCCAGCAGTTCCAGACAGGCCTATGGCTACACCTTC CASSSRQAYGYTF
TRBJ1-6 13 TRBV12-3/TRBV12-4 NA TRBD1 TGTGCCAGCAGTTGGGACAGGGATTCACCCCTCCACTTT CASSWDRDSPLHF
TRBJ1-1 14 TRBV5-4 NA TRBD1 TGTGCCAGCAGCTCAGGACAGGTGAACACTGAAGCTTTCTTT CASSSGQVNTEAFF
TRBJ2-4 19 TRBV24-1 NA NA TGTGCCACCAGTGATAATGGCTCTACCCCCCGGGGAGCCAAAAACATTCAGTACTTC CATSDNGSTPRGAKNIQYF
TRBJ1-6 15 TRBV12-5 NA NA TGTGCTAGTGGTGAGCAGGGGCCGAACAATTCACCCCTCCACTTT CASGEQGPNNSPLHF
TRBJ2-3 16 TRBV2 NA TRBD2 TGTGCCAGCAGTCCCTACGGGGGGACTAGCACAGATACGCAGTATTTT CASSPYGGTSTDTQYF
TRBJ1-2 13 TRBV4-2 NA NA TGTGCCAGCAGCCAAGAAAGGCGGAATGGCTACACCTTC CASSQERRNGYTF
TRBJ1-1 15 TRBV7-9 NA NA TGTGCCAGCAGCTTAGGACAGGCGGGTTCCTCTGAAGCTTTCTTT CASSLGQAGSSEAFF
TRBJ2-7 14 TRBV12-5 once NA TGTGCTAGTGGTTCTTACAGCAATATCTACGAGCAGTACTTC CASGSYSNIYEQYF
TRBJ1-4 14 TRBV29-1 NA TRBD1 TGCAGCGTTGGATCCGGGACAGGTGGTGAAAAACTGTTTTTT CSVGSGTGGEKLFF
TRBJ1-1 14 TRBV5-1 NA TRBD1 TGCGCCAGCAGCTTGGAACAGGGGAACGCTGAAGCTTTCTTT CASSLEQGNAEAFF
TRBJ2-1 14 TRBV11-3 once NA TGTGCCAGCAGCTTGCAGGGAGCGGGCAATGAGCAGTTCTTC CASSLQGAGNEQFF
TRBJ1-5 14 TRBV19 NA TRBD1 TGTGCCAGCCGGGACAGGGGCTTCAATCAGCCCCAGCATTTT CASRDRGFNQPQHF
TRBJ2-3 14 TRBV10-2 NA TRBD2 TGCGCCAGCATATCTAGCGGGGGGTCGGATACGCAGTATTTT CASISSGGSDTQYF
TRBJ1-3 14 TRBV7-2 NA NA TGTGCCAGCAGCTTGGAGGGGCGGGGAAACACCATATATTTT CASSLEGRGNTIYF
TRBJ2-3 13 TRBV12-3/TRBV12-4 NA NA TGTGCCAGCAGTTTGAATAGGGGAGATACGCAGTATTTT CASSLNRGDTQYF
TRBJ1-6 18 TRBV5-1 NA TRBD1 TGCGCCAGCAGCTTGGTTGTGGAGGGACAGGGTAGCAATTCACCCCTCCACTTT CASSLVVEGQGSNSPLHF
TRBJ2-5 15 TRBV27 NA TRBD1 TGTGCCAGCAGTCCGAGGACAGGAGGTATGGAGACCCAGTACTTC CASSPRTGGMETQYF
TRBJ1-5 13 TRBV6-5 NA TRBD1 TGTGCCAGCAGTTGGGACAGTGATCAGCCCCAGCATTTT CASSWDSDQPQHF
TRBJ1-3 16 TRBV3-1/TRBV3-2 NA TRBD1 TGTGCCAGCAGCCGATCAGGGGGTAGCTCTGGAAACACCATATATTTT CASSRSGGSSGNTIYF
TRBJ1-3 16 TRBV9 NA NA TGTGCCAGCAGCCCTCATGGGGGGGGCTCTGGAAACACCATATATTTT CASSPHGGGSGNTIYF
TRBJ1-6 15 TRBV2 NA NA TGTGCCAGCAGTGAGGGGCCAGGGCCTAATTCACCCCTCCACTTT CASSEGPGPNSPLHF
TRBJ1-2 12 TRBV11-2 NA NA TGTGCCAGCAGCTTAGATCTGTATGGCTACACCTTC CASSLDLYGYTF
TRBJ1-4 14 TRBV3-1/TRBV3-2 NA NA TGTGCCAGCAGCCAAGCGGCAGGGAATGAAAAACTGTTTTTT CASSQAAGNEKLFF
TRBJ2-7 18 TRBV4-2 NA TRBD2 TGTGCCAGCATAGAACAGACTAGCGGGGACTCAAGCTCCTACGAGCAGTACTTC CASIEQTSGDSSSYEQYF
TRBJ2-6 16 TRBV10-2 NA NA TGCGCCAGCAGTGAGTCCGGAGACTCTGGGGCCAACGTCCTGACTTTC CASSESGDSGANVLTF
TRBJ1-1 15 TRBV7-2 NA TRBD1 TGTGCCAGCAGCCTGGCCGGGACAGAGAACACTGAAGCTTTCTTT CASSLAGTENTEAFF
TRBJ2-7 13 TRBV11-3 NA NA TGTGCCAGCAGCTTAGACCCCAGGGAAGAGCAGTACTTC CASSLDPREEQYF
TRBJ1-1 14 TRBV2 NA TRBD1 TGTGCCAGCAGGGCCGGGACAGAAAACACTGAAGCTTTCTTT CASRAGTENTEAFF
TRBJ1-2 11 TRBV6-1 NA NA TGTGCCAGCAGTGAATATTTCGGCTACACCTTC CASSEYFGYTF
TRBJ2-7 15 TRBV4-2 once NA TGTGCCAGCAGCCAAGGTTGGGCGGGCTCCTACGAGCAGTACTTC CASSQGWAGSYEQYF
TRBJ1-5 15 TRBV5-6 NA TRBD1 TGTGCCAGCAGCGCGGGACAGGGGGCCTGGCAGCCCCAGCATTTT CASSAGQGAWQPQHF
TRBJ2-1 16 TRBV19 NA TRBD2 TGTGCCAGTAGTACCCAGCGGGGGGGCTCCTACAATGAGCAGTTCTTC CASSTQRGGSYNEQFF
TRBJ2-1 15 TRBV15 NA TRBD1 TGTGCCACCGGCCGGTGGGGACAGGGCCACAATGAGCAGTTCTTC CATGRWGQGHNEQFF
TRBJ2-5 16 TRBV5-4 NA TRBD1 TGTGCCAGCAGCTCGGGACAGGGTGGAGAGCTAGAGACCCAGTACTTC CASSSGQGGELETQYF
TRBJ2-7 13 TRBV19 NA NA TGTGCCAGTAGTATGGGGCAAGCCTACGAGCAGTACTTC CASSMGQAYEQYF
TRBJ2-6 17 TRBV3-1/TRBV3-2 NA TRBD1 TGTGCCAGCAGCCAAAGGGGGACAGGGGTTGGGGCCAACGTCCTGACTTTC CASSQRGTGVGANVLTF
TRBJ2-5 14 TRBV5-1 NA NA TGCGCCAGCAGCGCTCCAGGAACCCAAGAGACCCAGTACTTC CASSAPGTQETQYF
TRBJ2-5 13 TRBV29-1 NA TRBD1 TGCAGCGTTGGAGAGGGGGCCCGGGAGACCCAGTACTTC CSVGEGARETQYF
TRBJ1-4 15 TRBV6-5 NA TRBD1 TGTGCCAGCAGTTACCAGACAGGGGTTGATGAAAAACTGTTTTTT CASSYQTGVDEKLFF
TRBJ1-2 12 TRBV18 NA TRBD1 TGTGCCAGCTCAACGGACAGGGTCGGCTACACCTTC CASSTDRVGYTF
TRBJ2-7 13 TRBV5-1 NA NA TGCGCCAGCAGCCCCGGAGAGCGGAACGAGCAGTACTTC CASSPGERNEQYF
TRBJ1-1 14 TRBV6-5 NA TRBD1 TGTGCCAGCAGTTACTCAGGGGGCAGGACTGAAGCTTTCTTT CASSYSGGRTEAFF
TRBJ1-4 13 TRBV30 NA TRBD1 TGTGCCTGGAGGGGACAGGGAGATGAAAAACTGTTTTTT CAWRGQGDEKLFF
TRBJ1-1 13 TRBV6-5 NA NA TGTGCCAGCAGGGTACAGGGGAACACTGAAGCTTTCTTT CASRVQGNTEAFF